This TCR beta chain was observed in a study of blood T cell repertoires in COVID-19. In the study overall: From T cells, B-cell-depleted T cells, or PBMCs came the material, which was cDNA or gDNA.

The germline V and J ends were trimmed by 4 bases and 0 bases, with 7 bases remaining between them. Germline V gives CDR1 SEHNR, CDR2 FQNEAQ (reference sequence). The CDR3 contains 14 residues. Repertoires were generated with immunoSEQ multiplex PCR, while TCRdb's copy carries only in-frame clones and drops some. The sample lists over 300,000 clones, more than 70% occurring once. The sample holds one count of this clone. The source material was peripheral blood. This receptor was obtained from a woman aged 45-59 years with acute or convalescent COVID-19. The chain has TRBV7-9 and TRBJ2-1; D gene ambiguous. Here the CDR3 DNA reads TGTGCCAGCAGCTGGTTAGTCTCCTACAATGAGCAGTTCTTC. It yields the protein CASSWLVSYNEQFF. Drawing the rest from reference TRBV7-9 and TRBJ2-1, the complete variable domain is DTGVSQNPRHKITKRGQNVTFRCDPISEHNRLYWYRQTLGQGPEFLTYFQNEAQLEKSRLLSDRFSAERPKGSFSTLEIQRTEQGDSAMYLCASSWLVSYNEQFFGPGTRLTVL.